This TCR beta chain was captured in a study of blood T cells in healthy people across ages. V was shortened by 2 bases and J by 4 bases, with 10 bases between the two germline ends. This CDR3 has 15 amino acids. Germline V gene sequence: CDR1 SGHRS, CDR2 YFSETQ. Next came a second PCR, run for roughly 7 to 12 cycles, which used a sample-barcoded 5' primer along with a J-beta primer mix. TCRdb fed the 5' RACE reads into MiXCR, producing one record per CDR3 protein. The repertoire holds over 750,000 distinct CDR3 sequences, with just under 25% as singletons. This sample was also put to use in a study of T cells of mothers and their children.

The gene calls are TRBV5-1 and TRBJ2-6; D is unclear. Material for sequencing was blood. The clonotype was recovered from a boy younger than 18 in good health. CDR3 coding DNA: TGCGCCAGCAGCTTCGACGGGTCCGGGGCCAACGTCCTGACTTTC. This codes for CASSFDGSGANVLTF.